In its sample, the clone carrying this T cell receptor beta chain was seen many times. Trimming left V 5 bases short and J 5 bases short, with 13 bases between. Germline CDR1 reads SEHNR; CDR2 reads FQNEAQ (reference sequence). The CDR3 has 13 amino acids. The data stem from a study of low-dose radiotherapy and immunotherapy resistance in tumors. Primers used for first-strand cDNA, a TRAV- and TRBV-specific set, covered both alpha and beta chains. The authors amplified TCRs for 20 to 25 PCR cycles with a constant-region primer and a V-primer adapter. TCRdb processed the reads anew with MiXCR; each CDR3 protein has one entry. The data show 35,000 to 45,000 distinct CDR3 sequences, roughly 31% seen once. Documented time point: before trial treatment.

The receptor was derived from a male donor with gallbladder cancer. Sequenced here: PBMCs, sampled before treatment. The V gene is TRBV7-9, the J gene TRBJ2-7; possibly TRBD1 for D (5 bases). The CDR3 region has the DNA TGTGCCAGCAGCACCCCCGAAGGGGACGAGCAGTACTTC. This gives the protein CASSTPEGDEQYF.